This T cell receptor beta chain was documented in a study of regulatory T cells in long-lasting Graves disease. Time point in this sample: newly diagnosed GD, antithyroid drugs for less than 3 months. RNA isolated from PBMCs was used to make the TCR library. The CDR3 is 14 amino acids. Germline V gives CDR1 KGHSH, CDR2 LQKENI. The J segment lost 5 bases and the V segment lost 3 bases, leaving 6 bases of the junction unmatched. This clonotype was seen ten or more times. According to the study, TCR beta libraries were built with iRepertoire HTBI primers and CDR3-region Arm-PCR. MiXCR was run by TCRdb on the multiplex PCR reads, yielding one entry per CDR3 protein. Among approximately 400,000 distinct CDR3 sequences, about 16% were seen once, and the ten largest hold 16%. The same sample was also used in a study of T cells in Graves' hyperthyroidism and ophthalmopathy.

The source material was peripheral blood mononuclear cells (PBMCs), sampled at new diagnosis, from a patient treated with antithyroid drugs. The sequence derives from a young woman with Graves disease. The chain uses TRBV18 and TRBJ1-1; 7 bases align to TRBD1. CDR3 in amino acids: CASSPQKGATEAFF. DNA of the CDR3: TGTGCCAGCTCACCTCAAAAGGGGGCTACTGAAGCTTTCTTT.